This T cell receptor beta chain derives from a study of T cells in severe cutaneous drug reactions. TCR subtype-specific primers in iRepertoire multiplex PCR prepared libraries for bulk and single-cell sequencing. One entry per CDR3 protein, without DNA, is what TCRdb gives after re-calling the multiplex PCR reads. Recorded here are tens of thousands of distinct CDR3 sequences; the top ten clones represent under 8.5%. The patients sequenced had a carbamazepine-induced Stevens-Johnson syndrome or toxic epidermal necrolysis reaction. The length of the CDR3 is 14 residues. Germline lookup yields CDR1 SGDLS and CDR2 YYNGEE.

This chain connects TRBV9 to TRBJ2-1. Sequencing input: PBMCs. This clonotype was obtained from a human donor with toxic epidermal necrolysis, a severe cutaneous drug reaction. CDR3 sequence: CASSVGSGYNEQFF.